This T cell receptor (beta chain) was captured in a study of CD8 T cells in Susac syndrome. Reverse transcription used roughly 0.5 to 1 ug RNA and random hexamers. Multiplex PCR with immunoSEQ amplified the TCR beta CDR3 across 54 Vbeta and 13 Jbeta. TCRdb ran MiXCR on the immunoSEQ multiplex PCR reads and lists one entry per CDR3 protein. The data hold 150,000 to 200,000 distinct CDR3 sequences, with 90% to 95% observed a single time. Germline CDR1 is DFQATT and CDR2 is SNEGSKA (reference sequence). V dropped 7 bases and J dropped 0 bases, with 7 bases sitting between them. The CDR3 has 13 residues. Sequencing of TCR beta drew on CD8+ and CD4+ T cells from blood.

The clonotype was recovered from a human donor in good health. The chain employs TRBV20-1 and TRBJ2-6, with D perhaps matching TRBD2 (5 bases). Sequencing was done on a sample of CD4+ T cells from PBMCs. Written as DNA, the CDR3 is TGCAGTGTGAGGGTCTCTGGGGCCAACGTCCTGACTTTC. This codes for CSVRVSGANVLTF.